The next 6 T cell receptor beta chains were all read from a single sample in a study of long-term antiretroviral therapy in people with HIV. Version v3.0 of the immunoSEQ assay was performed at survey level. The protocol was immunoSEQ multiplex PCR, while the TCRdb copy is restricted to in-frame clones and leaves out a portion. The table includes 24,000 or so clones, about 85% detected once. Sequences were derived from unsorted PBMCs, sampled 2.3 years after starting antiretroviral therapy. These receptors were taken from a man aged 35 to 55 with HIV.

The chain employs TRBV15 and TRBJ1-6; D uncertain. CDR1 and CDR2 (germline): LNHNV, YYDKDF (reference sequence). This CDR3 spans 13 amino acids. V was shortened by 0 bases and J by 7 bases, with 4 bases between the two germline ends. CDR3 amino acids: CATSRDENSPLHF. Written as DNA, the CDR3 is TGTGCCACCAGCAGAGATGAGAATTCACCCCTCCACTTT. The whole variable domain, remainder taken from reference TRBV15 and TRBJ1-6, is DAMVIQNPRYQVTQFGKPVTLSCSQTLNHNVMYWYQQKSSQAPKLLFHYYDKDFNNEADTPDNFQSRRPNTSFCFLDIRSPGLGDTAMYLCATSRDENSPLHFGNGTRLTVT.

J is TRBJ1-5 and V is TRBV5-8, with D perhaps TRBD1 (5 bases). V lost 1 base and J lost 4, with 9 bases in between. The germline gives CDR1 SGHTS, CDR2 YDEGEE. The CDR3 has 14 amino acids. The CDR3 loop reads CASSLRQLNQPQHF. DNA for the CDR3: TGTGCCAGCAGCTTGCGACAGCTTAATCAGCCCCAGCATTTT.

This clone was picked up one time. The chain couples TRBV5-1 to TRBJ2-5; D is possibly TRBD1 or TRBD2 (5 bases each). Deletions cut 4 bases from V and 7 bases from J, with 20 bases between. Germline CDR1 SGHRS, CDR2 YFSETQ. CDR3 length: 15 amino acids. The CDR3 region has the DNA TGCGCCAGCAGCCAGACGCAACAGGACGGGGTGACCCAGTACTTC. The encoded protein is CASSQTQQDGVTQYF.

A few counts support this clone. The chain has TRBV11-2 and TRBJ1-1, with 7 bases identical to TRBD1. This CDR3 has 13 residues. Germline-derived CDR1 and CDR2 are SGHAT and FQNNGV. V lost 8 bases and J lost 5; bases outside the gene matches: 8. The CDR3 here is CASDSNRGTEAFF. Written as DNA, the CDR3 is TGTGCCAGCGACTCAAACAGGGGTACTGAAGCTTTCTTT.

The chain couples TRBV10-2 to TRBJ2-3; D uncertain. The CDR3 is made up of 14 amino acids. V was cut by 0 bases and J by 2 bases, with 6 bases left in between. Germline CDR1 is WSHSY and CDR2 is SAAADI. Here the CDR3 reads CASSESQATDTQYF. CDR3 bases: TGCGCCAGCAGTGAGTCCCAAGCCACAGATACGCAGTATTTT.

The chain combines TRBV10-1 with TRBJ1-2; D perhaps matches TRBD1 (6 bases). The V and J ends lost 7 bases and 6 bases respectively, with 21 bases between them. The length of the CDR3 is 15 residues. The germline V gene encodes CDR1 WNHNN and CDR2 SYGVQD (reference sequence). CDR3 DNA sequence: TGCGCCAGCAATAGGAGGGGGACTGGGTTTCATGGCTACACCTTC. Its translation is CASNRRGTGFHGYTF.